This T cell receptor beta chain was sequenced in a study of blood T cell repertoires in COVID-19 (dated by TCRdb to 2018 to 2020). The study in broad terms: Collaborator samples came from the United States, Italy and Spain and covered acute and convalescent phases of COVID-19. The material from the prospective study consisted of cDNA or gDNA derived from T cells, B-cell-depleted T cells, or PBMCs. The repertoires were made available in a free public database intended to serve as a resource for research on the immune response to SARS-CoV-2. HLA class I and class II types, where available, came from metadata supplied by the sample provider rather than from assay-based typing. The dataset comprised deeply sampled blood TCRbeta repertoires from subjects exposed to, actively infected with, or recovered from COVID-19. Nearly every sample came with metadata listing a de-identified subject ID, COVID-19 status, age in years and sex. The samples were drawn from two sources: the first 160 participants of the ongoing ImmuneRACE study, and about 1,300 subjects contributed by 6 global collaborators. What the research found in general, with its limitations: Clinical and demographic metadata were provided uncurated, with the amount varying by source and participant.

Participants in the prospective study were aged about 18 to 90 years, lived in 20 to 25 United States geographic areas, and enrolled through a virtual design. Cohort assignment in the prospective study relied on participant-reported clinical history from a screening survey and a study questionnaire. Recovered participants in ImmuneRACE Cohort 3 were defined as having two consecutive negative NP/OP PCR tests, clearance from a healthcare professional, or resolution of symptoms. Mobile phlebotomists in the prospective study collected whole blood, serum and a nasopharyngeal or oropharyngeal swab from every participant. Over an approximately 2-month period, participants in the prospective study had the option of providing additional blood draws and questionnaires. Before DNA extraction, prospective study blood samples were shipped either frozen or at room temperature. TCRbeta CDR3 regions were amplified from genomic DNA by means of the immunoSEQ Assay, a bias-controlled multiplex PCR. In the paper's pipeline: The number of nucleated cells in each sample was estimated from the amplification of reference gene primers within the assay. Sequence reads were collapsed and filtered to measure the absolute abundance of every unique TCRbeta CDR3 rearrangement. For each sample, productive Simpson clonality was calculated as the square root of Simpson's diversity index across productive rearrangements. The table comes from immuneACCESS by way of TCRdb, which keeps in-frame sequences with V and J called. Part of the clones is missing from these tables; in studies checked, under half for an unresolved V gene and the rest for unknown reasons. V and J calls and clone size come straight from that table; D and trimming were deduced from the DNA. The sample table shows around 280,000 clones, and about nine tenths are seen once. The ten biggest clones cover about 1.7% of the sample.

From cysteine to phenylalanine, the CDR3 is 16 amino acids long. The entry retains the CDR3 DNA only, 48 bases that are in frame from base 1. Sequences SGHNT (CDR1) and YENEEA (CDR2) are obtained from the germline V gene. V is shortened by 3 bases, J by 4 bases, and the region joining them spans 17 bases. For this clone: It lacks a known antigen. No qualities accompany the bases; no much larger clone lies one base away.

Material for sequencing was PBMCs or T cells enriched from blood (not recorded which). In this chain, TRBV11-3 is recombined with TRBJ2-3; TRBD2 is perhaps the D gene, given 6 matching bases. The receptor was isolated from a woman aged 35 to 49 who had recovered from COVID-19. The CDR3 here reads CASSFSASPGADTQYF. DNA sequence: TGTGCCAGCAGCTTCTCGGCTAGTCCGGGGGCAGATACGCAGTATTTT.